Presented here are 8 T cell receptor beta chains from one specimen sequenced in a study of blood T cells in healthy people across ages. A J-beta primer mix and a sample-barcoded 5' primer were used in a second PCR of roughly 6 to 11 cycles. One entry per CDR3 protein results from TCRdb running MiXCR on the 5' RACE reads. The table records roughly 730,000 distinct CDR3 sequences, approximately 60% of them present only once. The source material was blood. These receptors originate from a man between 40 and 49 years old in good health.

The chain is built from TRBV6-6 and TRBJ1-1, with 8 nucleotides matching TRBD1. J was trimmed by 5 bases and V by 2 bases; bases with no gene match: 7. The CDR3 loop spans 15 amino acids. The germline CDR1 and CDR2 sequences are MNHNY and SVGAGI (reference sequence). This chain's CDR3 is CASSYHRWDRTEAFF. The CDR3 DNA reads TGTGCCAGCAGTTACCACCGTTGGGACAGGACTGAAGCTTTCTTT.

The chain has TRBV29-1 and TRBJ2-1; TRBD1 matches at 10 bases. Trimming at V came to 4 bases and at J to 3 bases, leaving 3 bases not matched to a gene. In germline, CDR1 is SQVTM, CDR2 ANQGSEA. The CDR3 sequence is 14 residues long. The CDR3 coding sequence is TGCAGCGTTGTTGGGACAGGGGTCTACAATGAGCAGTTCTTC. Translation: CSVVGTGVYNEQFF.

This sequence joins TRBV7-9 and TRBJ2-6; TRBD1 agrees at 7 bases. Germline CDR1 SEHNR, CDR2 FQNEAQ (reference sequence). The CDR3 sequence is 16 residues long. Unmatched junction bases numbered 4, after V lost 5 bases and J lost 0 bases. The DNA of the CDR3 is TGTGCCAGCAGCCCCCGGGACAGCTCTGGGGCCAACGTCCTGACTTTC. As protein: CASSPRDSSGANVLTF.

This rearrangement joins TRBV7-2 to TRBJ2-5; 14 bases line up with TRBD2. Germline CDR1 and CDR2: SGHTA and FQGNSA. Trimming at V came to 3 bases and at J to 11 bases, leaving 14 bases not matched to a gene. The length of the CDR3 is 17 residues. The CDR3 protein is CASSLDGLAGGSGEQYF. CDR3 DNA: TGTGCCAGCAGCTTGGACGGACTAGCGGGAGGCTCGGGGGAGCAGTACTTC. The full variable domain, its missing parts supplied by reference TRBV7-2 and TRBJ2-5, is GAGVSQSPSNKVTEKGKDVELRCDPISGHTALYWYRQSLGQGLEFLIYFQGNSAPDKSGLPSDRFSAERTGGSVSTLTIQRTQQEDSAVYLCASSLDGLAGGSGEQYFGPGTRLLVL.

The rearrangement uses TRBV27 and TRBJ2-5, with 10 bases that match TRBD1. CDR3 length: 14 amino acids. Germline V gene lookup returns CDR1 MNHEY and CDR2 SMNVEV (reference sequence). With V trimmed by 8 bases and J by 4 bases, 7 bases remained unmatched. CDR3 coding DNA: TGTGCCAGCGGACAAAGGACAGGGGGAGAGACCCAGTACTTC. Its protein is CASGQRTGGETQYF.

The sample holds many counts of this clonotype. The genes are TRBV7-3 and TRBJ1-1; 9 positions match TRBD1. The CDR3 has 13 amino acids. Germline V gives CDR1 SGHTA, CDR2 FQGTGA. V gave up 11 bases and J gave up 5 bases; unmatched junction bases: 9. The CDR3 DNA reads as TGTGCCTCTACACAGGGGGCGGAAACTGAAGCTTTCTTT. Its translation: CASTQGAETEAFF.

This chain links TRBV12-3 or TRBV12-4 with TRBJ2-2; possibly TRBD2 for D (5 bases). The CDR3 runs 15 residues. Trimming stripped 1 base from V and 4 bases from J, with 10 bases between. For the CDR3, the DNA is TGTGCCAGCAGTTTAGATGGAGCGGTCACCGGGGAGCTGTTTTTT. This encodes CASSLDGAVTGELFF.

This clonotype was recorded a few times. The CDR3 reads CASTLVGSQGTQYF. For the CDR3, the DNA is TGTGCCAGCACCCTGGTGGGGTCTCAGGGTACGCAGTATTTT. This rearrangement joins TRBV6-5 to TRBJ2-3, with a weak D call TRBD1 (5 bases). CDR1 MNHEY and CDR2 SVGAGI come from the germline V gene. The CDR3 has 14 residues. Trimming took off 7 bases at V and 8 bases at J, with 19 bases between the two ends.